These 27 T cell receptor beta chains were sequenced from one sample in a study of T cells in tuberculosis. Sequencing was performed with immunoSEQ multiplex PCR; in TCRdb, only in-frame clones are kept and a portion is missing. This table has about 54,000 clones, around 90% appearing once. Thawed, overnight-rested PBMC were stained with GMM-loaded CD1B tetramer, viability dye and anti-CD3, then sorted. CD1B tetramers were loaded with Rhodococcus equi-derived C32 glucose monomycolate. Material: CD1b-GMM tetramer-negative cells sorted from PBMCs. The source of these receptors is an adult woman with latent tuberculosis.

CDR3 in amino acids: CATSGNTRETQYF. The CDR3 DNA is TGTGCCACCAGCGGAAATACTAGAGAGACCCAGTACTTC. V usage is TRBV15 and J usage is TRBJ2-5, with D perhaps TRBD2 (5 bases). The CDR3 extends over 13 amino acids. CDR1 LNHNV and CDR2 YYDKDF come from the germline V gene (reference sequence). Trimming pared 5 bases from V and 4 bases from J, leaving 11 bases between.

This clone was detected once. The CDR3 is CASSPSGATAGELFF. DNA of the CDR3: TGTGCCAGCAGCCCCAGCGGGGCTACGGCCGGGGAGCTGTTTTTT. The rearrangement joins TRBV9 to TRBJ2-2; 7 bases agree with TRBD2. After removal of 4 bases from V and 6 bases from J, the junction contained 9 bases not matched to a gene. The germline V gene encodes CDR1 SGDLS and CDR2 YYNGEE. This CDR3 comprises 15 residues.

This chain uses TRBV7-2 with TRBJ2-5; the D gene is possibly TRBD1 (6 bases). Germline loops: CDR1 SGHTA, CDR2 FQGNSA. This CDR3 has 15 residues. The V gene lost 4 bases and the J gene lost 2 bases, with 14 bases spanning the gap. The CDR3 region has the DNA TGTGCCAGCAGCTCCGACAGGCTACTACAAGAGACCCAGTACTTC. Translation: CASSSDRLLQETQYF.

This chain connects TRBV30 to TRBJ1-1; D remains unclear. The CDR3 extends over 12 amino acids. Germline V gene lookup returns CDR1 GTSNPN and CDR2 SVGIG (reference sequence). V was clipped by 4 bases and J by 0 bases, with 6 bases between them. DNA for the CDR3: TGTGCCTGGAAACGGGTGAACACTGAAGCTTTCTTT. It specifies CAWKRVNTEAFF.

The rearrangement joins TRBV2 to TRBJ1-2, with a weak D call TRBD1 (6 bases). Germline loops: CDR1 SNHLY, CDR2 FYNNEI. Trimming took off 6 bases at V and 0 bases at J, with 11 bases between the two ends. This CDR3 spans 14 amino acids. DNA of the CDR3: TGTGCCAGCAGACCGGGGGGCCCTAACTATGGCTACACCTTC. It codes for CASRPGGPNYGYTF.

V gene TRBV5-6 combines with J gene TRBJ2-3; TRBD1 aligns across 12 bases. The CDR3 consists of 15 residues. J lost 11 bases, V lost 5 bases, and 12 bases had no gene match. Germline-derived CDR1 and CDR2 are SGHDT and YYEEEE. CDR3 nucleotides: TGTGCCAGCAGTCCCGCCCGGGACAGGGGGCGGGGGCAGTATTTT. It specifies CASSPARDRGRGQYF.

J is TRBJ2-3 and V is TRBV4-3, with 13 bases that match TRBD2. The CDR3 is made up of 16 amino acids. The J segment lost 4 bases and the V segment lost 4 bases, leaving 5 bases of the junction unmatched. From germline, CDR1 is LGHNA and CDR2 YSLEER. The DNA for the CDR3 is TGCGCCAGCAGCCCCCGACTAGCGGGGGGTGCAGATACGCAGTATTTT. Amino acids: CASSPRLAGGADTQYF.

The genes are TRBV4-3 and TRBJ2-1; weak D call: TRBD2 (6 bases). The CDR3 totals 15 residues. V was clipped by 0 bases and J by 10 bases, with 16 bases between them. Germline values: CDR1 LGHNA, CDR2 YSLEER. The CDR3 bases are TGCGCCAGCAGCCAAGATTCGGCCATTGGGGGGGAGCAGTTCTTC. Translation: CASSQDSAIGGEQFF.

This chain joins TRBV7-9 and TRBJ2-1; the match to TRBD2 covers 13 bases. This CDR3 region has 15 residues. With 5 bases clipped from V and 5 bases from J, the junction kept 3 bases outside the gene matches. The germline V gene encodes CDR1 SEHNR and CDR2 FQNEAQ (reference sequence). DNA of the CDR3: TGTGCCAGCAGCCGAACTAGCGGGGGGGACAATGAGCAGTTCTTC. The encoded protein is CASSRTSGGDNEQFF.

The chain joins TRBV7-2 to TRBJ1-2, with a weak D call TRBD1 (5 bases). Trimming left V 1 base short and J 4 bases short, with 10 bases between. Germline lookup yields CDR1 SGHTA and CDR2 FQGNSA. The CDR3 sequence is 14 residues long. The CDR3 DNA is TGTGCCAGCAGCTTAGTTGCAGGGTTCTATGGCTACACCTTC. Translation gives CASSLVAGFYGYTF.

The V call is TRBV30, the J call TRBJ2-7, with 7 bases identical to TRBD1. J was trimmed by 4 bases and V by 2 bases; bases with no gene match: 2. Germline-derived CDR1 and CDR2 are GTSNPN and SVGIG (reference sequence). The CDR3 runs to 12 residues. The CDR3 coding sequence is TGTGCCTGGAGTCCACAGGGGTACGAGCAGTACTTC. Amino acid sequence: CAWSPQGYEQYF.

The V and J genes are TRBV6-5 and TRBJ1-3; D perhaps matches TRBD1 (5 bases). The germline V gene encodes CDR1 MNHEY and CDR2 SVGAGI. The CDR3 is 12 residues long. The V gene lost 5 bases and the J gene lost 8 bases, with 10 bases spanning the gap. In DNA form, the CDR3 reads TGTGCCAGCAGTCAGGGTACCGACACCATATATTTT. It translates to CASSQGTDTIYF.

The CDR3 here is CASSLRLAGGRRTDTQYF. DNA of the CDR3: TGTGCCAGCAGCTTAAGACTTGCGGGGGGACGTCGCACAGATACGCAGTATTTT. The rearrangement links TRBV11-2 to TRBJ2-3; 8 bases map to TRBD2. CDR1 SGHAT and CDR2 FQNNGV come from the germline V gene. CDR3 length: 18 amino acids. The ends lost 2 bases at V and 1 base at J; junction bases unmatched: 11.

CDR3 DNA: TGTGCCAGCAGCTTAGCTACGGGTAGGAAGACCCAGTACTTC. Residues: CASSLATGRKTQYF. The rearrangement uses TRBV7-2 and TRBJ2-5; no reliable D call. This CDR3 comprises 14 residues. Looked up from germline, CDR1 is SGHTA and CDR2 is FQGNSA. V lost 0 bases and J lost 6, with 11 bases in between.

The chain couples TRBV27 to TRBJ2-3, with 11 bases matching TRBD1. The trim removed 8 bases at V and 6 bases at J, leaving 10 bases unmatched. This CDR3 has 15 amino acids. Germline CDR1 reads MNHEY; CDR2 reads SMNVEV (reference sequence). CDR3 region: CASRRRTGGGDTQYF. CDR3 bases: TGTGCCAGCCGTCGGCGGACAGGGGGCGGCGATACGCAGTATTTT.

The chain is built from TRBV12-5 and TRBJ2-1; 11 nucleotides agree with TRBD2. V was pared by 6 bases and J by 0 bases, with 4 bases of the junction left unmatched. The CDR3 contains 16 residues. Germline assignment: CDR1 LGHNT and CDR2 FRNRAP. CDR3 sequence (DNA): TGTGCTAGTGGCCCTAGCGGGAGGCCCTCCTACAATGAGCAGTTCTTC. It translates to CASGPSGRPSYNEQFF.

This clone was counted only a few times. The genes are TRBV12-2 and TRBJ2-7; the D call in the table, TRBD2, was not verified against the DNA. TRBV12-2 is labeled a pseudogene. The CDR3 extends over 13 amino acids. The CDR3 DNA follows: TGTGCAAGTCGCCCCAATCTAGCTACCGAGCAGTACTTC. Protein product: CASRPNLATEQYF.

The V gene is TRBV4-3, the J gene TRBJ1-5; TRBD1 matches at 8 bases. Germline lookup yields CDR1 LGHNA and CDR2 YSLEER. CDR3 length equals 16 residues. V gave up 0 bases and J gave up 5 bases; unmatched junction bases: 6. In DNA form, the CDR3 reads TGCGCCAGCAGCCAAGATCCTGGACAGGGCTATCAGCCCCAGCATTTT. Its protein is CASSQDPGQGYQPQHF.

This chain joins TRBV27 and TRBJ1-6, with no clear D. Germline lookup yields CDR1 MNHEY and CDR2 SMNVEV (reference sequence). CDR3 length equals 13 residues. The V end was cut by 5 bases, the J end by 7 bases, with 9 bases between. CDR3 DNA: TGTGCCAGCAGTCCTGGAGTGAATTCACCCCTCCACTTT. It yields the protein CASSPGVNSPLHF.

This chain links TRBV7-9 with TRBJ2-3; 8 bases align to TRBD2. V was clipped by 2 bases and J by 2 bases; unmatched bases: 3. The CDR3 length is 15 residues. Germline V lookup: CDR1 SEHNR, CDR2 FQNEAQ (reference sequence). CDR3 DNA: TGTGCCAGCAGCTTACTAGCGGGCATCACAGATACGCAGTATTTT. This encodes CASSLLAGITDTQYF.

This clone was detected once. V is TRBV5-1 and J is TRBJ2-1, with 12 bases that match TRBD2. In germline, CDR1 is SGHRS, CDR2 YFSETQ. The CDR3 loop spans 17 amino acids. After removal of 0 bases from V and 5 bases from J, the junction contained 6 bases not matched to a gene. The CDR3 nucleotides read TGCGCCAGCAGCTTGGCAGGACTAGCGGGAACTAACAATGAGCAGTTCTTC. Residues: CASSLAGLAGTNNEQFF.

This clone was recorded once. This chain uses TRBV4-3 with TRBJ2-7; TRBD2 agrees at 8 bases. The trim removed 1 base at V and 0 bases at J, leaving 2 bases unmatched. The CDR3 is 15 amino acids. The germline V gene has CDR1 LGHNA and CDR2 YSLEER. The CDR3 coding sequence is TGCGCCAGCAGCCAAGCGGGAGGGACCTCCTACGAGCAGTACTTC. Its protein product is CASSQAGGTSYEQYF.

The table lists this clone with a few counts. The rearrangement links TRBV25-1 to TRBJ2-1; 8 bases line up with TRBD2. The CDR3 spans 17 residues. The J segment lost 4 bases and the V segment lost 2 bases, leaving 10 bases of the junction unmatched. The germline V gene encodes CDR1 MGHDK and CDR2 SYGVNS. The CDR3 sequence is CASSEGQGSGTYNEQFF. The CDR3 DNA is TGTGCCAGCAGTGAAGGCCAGGGTAGCGGGACATACAATGAGCAGTTCTTC.

The J gene is TRBJ1-2, the V gene TRBV5-8, with unresolved D. This CDR3 comprises 15 residues. V was pared by 1 base and J by 2 bases, with 12 bases between. Germline V gene sequence: CDR1 SGHTS, CDR2 YDEGEE. The CDR3 DNA is TGTGCCAGCAGCTTGCTTCACAGCTTGAACTATGGCTACACCTTC. Its protein is CASSLLHSLNYGYTF.

J is TRBJ1-5 and V is TRBV6-1; D may be TRBD1 (5 bases). The germline gives CDR1 MNHNS, CDR2 SASEGT. Trimming removed 0 bases from V and 10 bases from J, with 7 bases in between. The CDR3 covers 12 residues. The CDR3 nucleotides are TGTGCCAGCAGTGAAGCCGGGGGACCCCAGCATTTT. Protein: CASSEAGGPQHF.

The chain couples TRBV15 to TRBJ1-6; TRBD1 aligns across 8 bases. The V segment lost 1 base and the J segment 10 bases; nucleotides outside the gene matches: 6. CDR1 LNHNV and CDR2 YYDKDF come from the germline V gene (reference sequence). The length of the CDR3 is 15 residues. CDR3 region: CATSRVPGQGSPLHF. For the CDR3, the DNA is TGTGCCACCAGCAGAGTCCCAGGACAGGGCTCACCCCTCCACTTT. Full variable domain (missing parts from reference TRBV15 and TRBJ1-6): DAMVIQNPRYQVTQFGKPVTLSCSQTLNHNVMYWYQQKSSQAPKLLFHYYDKDFNNEADTPDNFQSRRPNTSFCFLDIRSPGLGDTAMYLCATSRVPGQGSPLHFGNGTRLTVT.

This clone was found a few times. This rearrangement joins TRBV11-3 to TRBJ2-5, with 11 nucleotides matching TRBD1. The length of the CDR3 is 15 residues. CDR1 is SGHNT and CDR2 is YENEEA in the germline V gene. Trimming took 4 bases from V and 9 from J; bases not matched to a gene: 10. CDR3 DNA: TGTGCCAGCAGCTGGGAGGGACAGGGGGGATCGTCCCAGTACTTC. This codes for CASSWEGQGGSSQYF.